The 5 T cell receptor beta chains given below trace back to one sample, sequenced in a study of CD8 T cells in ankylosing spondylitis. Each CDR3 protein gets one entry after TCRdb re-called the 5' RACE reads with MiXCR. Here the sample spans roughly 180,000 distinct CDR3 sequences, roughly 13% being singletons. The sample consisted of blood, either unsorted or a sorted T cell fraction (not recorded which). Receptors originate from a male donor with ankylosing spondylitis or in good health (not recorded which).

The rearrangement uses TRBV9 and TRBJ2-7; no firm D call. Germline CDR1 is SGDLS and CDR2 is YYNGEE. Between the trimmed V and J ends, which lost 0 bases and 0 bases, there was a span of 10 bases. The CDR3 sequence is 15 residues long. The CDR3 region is CASSVDSQASYEQYF. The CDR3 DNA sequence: TGTGCCAGCAGCGTAGATTCCCAGGCCTCCTACGAGCAGTACTTC. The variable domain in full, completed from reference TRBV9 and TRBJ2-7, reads DSGVTQTPKHLITATGQRVTLRCSPRSGDLSVYWYQQSLDQGLQFLIQYYNGEERAKGNILERFSAQQFPDLHSELNLSSLELGDSALYFCASSVDSQASYEQYFGPGTRLTVT.

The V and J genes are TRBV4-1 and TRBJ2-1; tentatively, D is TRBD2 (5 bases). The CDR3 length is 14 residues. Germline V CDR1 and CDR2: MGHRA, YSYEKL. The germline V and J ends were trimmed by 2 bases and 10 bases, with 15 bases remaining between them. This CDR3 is CASSQFGVSSEQFF. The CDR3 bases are TGCGCCAGCAGCCAATTCGGGGTATCATCGGAGCAGTTCTTC.

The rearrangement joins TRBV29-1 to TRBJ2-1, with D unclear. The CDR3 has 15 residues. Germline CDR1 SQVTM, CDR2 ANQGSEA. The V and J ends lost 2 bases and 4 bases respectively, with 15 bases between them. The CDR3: CSVETDAVGYNEQFF. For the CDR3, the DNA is TGCAGCGTTGAAACGGACGCGGTGGGTTACAATGAGCAGTTCTTC.

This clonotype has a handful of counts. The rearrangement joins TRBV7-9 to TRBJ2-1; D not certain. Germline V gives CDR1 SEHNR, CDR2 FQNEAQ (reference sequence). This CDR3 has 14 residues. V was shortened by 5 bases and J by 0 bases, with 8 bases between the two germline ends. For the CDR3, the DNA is TGTGCCAGCAGCGAAGCGAGCTCCTACAATGAGCAGTTCTTC. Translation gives CASSEASSYNEQFF.

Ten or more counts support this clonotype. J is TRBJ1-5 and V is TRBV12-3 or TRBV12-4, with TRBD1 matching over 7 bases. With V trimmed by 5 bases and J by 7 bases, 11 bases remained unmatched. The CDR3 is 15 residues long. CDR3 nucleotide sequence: TGTGCCAGCAGTGCGTCGACAGGGTTCAACCAGCCCCAGCATTTT. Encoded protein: CASSASTGFNQPQHF.